The 3 T cell receptor beta chains in this list originate from one sample, sequenced in a study of regulatory T cells in long-lasting Graves disease. TCR beta libraries were built with iRepertoire HTBI primers and Arm-PCR of CDR3 regions. TCRdb reprocessed the multiplex PCR reads with MiXCR, giving one entry per CDR3 protein. Of roughly 260,000 distinct CDR3 sequences listed, about 17% were seen once; the top ten hold 14%. Time point defined: newly diagnosed GD, antithyroid drugs for less than 3 months. PBMCs were the source of the RNA used for TCR sequencing. The same data also went into a second study, on T cells in Graves' hyperthyroidism and ophthalmopathy.

Sequenced material: peripheral blood mononuclear cells (PBMCs), taken at new diagnosis, from a patient treated with antithyroid drugs. All receptors come from a woman aged 25 to 39 with Graves disease.

In the case of this clonotype: This may be a read error: a much more frequent sequence differs by one nucleotide. The final CDR3 position lacks the conserved phenylalanine or tryptophan, pointing to a likely read error. The chain links TRBV27 to TRBJ2-1; D is uncertain. The last part of the DNA fits TRBJ2-5 better; the J call may be wrong. This CDR3 is 15 amino acids long. Germline V CDR1 and CDR2: MNHEY, SMNVEV (reference sequence). CDR3 DNA sequence: TGTGCCAGCAGTTTCATCTCCGTCTTTGGGGAGACCCAGTACCTC. Its protein is CASSFISVFGETQYL.

The table lists this clonotype with a few counts. J is TRBJ2-1 and V is TRBV6-1; D is unclear. The CDR3 contains 15 residues. Trimming took 2 bases from V and 0 from J, leaving 8 bases between them. Germline V CDR1 and CDR2: MNHNS, SASEGT. In nucleotides, the CDR3 is TGTGCCAGCAGTGAATACGTGAGCTCCTACAATGAGCAGTTCTTC. It yields the protein CASSEYVSSYNEQFF.

This clonotype has just a few counts. This sequence joins TRBV4-1 and TRBJ2-2; 9 bases line up with TRBD1. V lost 2 bases and J lost 6; bases outside the gene matches: 4. Per the germline V gene, CDR1 is MGHRA and CDR2 is YSYEKL. This CDR3 comprises 15 residues. CDR3 residues: CASSQTTGGAGELFF. The CDR3 DNA reads TGCGCCAGCAGCCAAACGACAGGGGGGGCCGGGGAGCTGTTTTTT.